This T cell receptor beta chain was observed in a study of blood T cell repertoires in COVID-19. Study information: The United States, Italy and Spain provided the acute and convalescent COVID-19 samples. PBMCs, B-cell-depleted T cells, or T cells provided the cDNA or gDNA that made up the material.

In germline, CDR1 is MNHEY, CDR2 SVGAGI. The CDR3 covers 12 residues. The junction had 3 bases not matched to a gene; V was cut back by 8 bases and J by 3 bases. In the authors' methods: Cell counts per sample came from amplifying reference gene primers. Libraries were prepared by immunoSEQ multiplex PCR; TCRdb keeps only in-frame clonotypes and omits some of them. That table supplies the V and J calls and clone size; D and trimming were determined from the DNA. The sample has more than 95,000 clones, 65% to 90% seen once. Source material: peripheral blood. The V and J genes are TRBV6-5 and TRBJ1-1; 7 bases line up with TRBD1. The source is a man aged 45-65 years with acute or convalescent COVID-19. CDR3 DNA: TGTGCCAGCTCCGGGACAGACACTGAAGCTTTCTTT. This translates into CASSGTDTEAFF.